Each of the 10 T cell receptor beta chains below was sequenced from the same sample in a study of T-cell reconstitution after alpha-beta-depleted transplantation in children. Using unique molecular identifiers, the investigators prepared the TCRbeta library. TCRdb fed the PCR reads into MiXCR, producing one record per CDR3 protein. Here the sample spans roughly 190,000 distinct CDR3 sequences, roughly 14% being singletons. The starting material was PBMCs from the stem cell graft donor, obtained from the stem cell graft. These receptors all stem from a human donor who donated a stem cell graft to a child with acute lymphoblastic leukemia.

The table lists this clonotype with many counts. The CDR3 spells CASSLGYGEGAGRGSQYF. DNA of the CDR3: TGTGCCAGCAGCTTAGGCTACGGTGAGGGAGCGGGCAGAGGTAGCCAGTACTTC. The chain uses TRBV7-8 and TRBJ2-5; weak D call: TRBD2 (6 bases). The CDR3 loop spans 18 amino acids. V was shortened by 1 base and J by 10 bases, with 28 bases between the two germline ends. Germline assignment: CDR1 SGHVS and CDR2 FQNEAQ. The full variable domain, in which reference TRBV7-8 and TRBJ2-5 provide the parts outside the CDR3, is GAGVSQSPRYKVAKRGQDVALRCDPISGHVSLFWYQQALGQGPEFLTYFQNEAQLDKSGLPSDRFFAERPEGSVSTLKIQRTQQEDSAVYLCASSLGYGEGAGRGSQYFGPGTRLLVL.

Here the CDR3 DNA reads TGTGCCAGCAACAGGGGGAGAAGAAACACCGGGGAGCTGTTTTTT. This translates into CASNRGRRNTGELFF. The V gene is TRBV12-3 or TRBV12-4, the J gene TRBJ2-2; 8 nucleotides match TRBD1. The V and J ends lost 7 bases and 2 bases, in that order; junction bases with no gene match: 6. CDR3 length: 15 residues.

In this sample, this clonotype turned up many times. The chain couples TRBV7-9 to TRBJ2-3; D gene ambiguous. V was trimmed by 5 bases and J by 8 bases, leaving 14 bases between them. There are 13 residues in the CDR3. Germline lookup yields CDR1 SEHNR and CDR2 FQNEAQ (reference sequence). CDR3 sequence (DNA): TGTGCCAGCAGCCCAATGCAAGACGGTACGCAGTATTTT. This encodes CASSPMQDGTQYF.

This clonotype has just a few counts. The rearrangement joins TRBV7-9 to TRBJ2-3; maybe TRBD2 (5 bases). This CDR3 is 16 amino acids long. Trimming cost V 11 bases and J 4 bases, with 25 bases left between them. The germline CDR1 and CDR2 sequences are SEHNR and FQNEAQ (reference sequence). This CDR3 is CAAEFPRGDAADTQYF. DNA for the CDR3: TGTGCCGCCGAATTCCCCCGGGGAGATGCGGCAGATACGCAGTATTTT.

The table lists this clonotype with many counts. The chain links TRBV7-8 to TRBJ2-7; 12 positions agree with TRBD2. Germline V gives CDR1 SGHVS, CDR2 FQNEAQ. The CDR3 is 16 residues long. V was clipped by 1 base and J by 2 bases; unmatched bases: 3. In nucleotides, the CDR3 is TGTGCCAGCAGCTTAGGGACTAGCGGGACCACCTACGAGCAGTACTTC. Its protein product is CASSLGTSGTTYEQYF.

This clonotype occurred many times. This chain links TRBV5-1 with TRBJ2-1; 7 nucleotides line up with TRBD2. The CDR3 has 15 amino acids. The germline V gene has CDR1 SGHRS and CDR2 YFSETQ. V dropped 4 bases and J dropped 2; count of bases not matched to a gene: 6. The DNA for the CDR3 is TGCGCCAGCAGCCCAGCCGGGACTACCTACAATGAGCAGTTCTTC. It encodes CASSPAGTTYNEQFF.

At least ten counts were recorded for this clonotype. The chain joins TRBV20-1 to TRBJ1-4; D is possibly TRBD1 (6 bases). This CDR3 is 15 amino acids long. The germline gives CDR1 DFQATT, CDR2 SNEGSKA (reference sequence). Trimming took 0 bases from V and 7 from J, leaving 15 bases between them. CDR3 DNA: TGCAGTGCTAGAGATCGAGGCAGGGGAGCTGAAAAACTGTTTTTT. This sequence encodes CSARDRGRGAEKLFF.

In its sample, this clonotype was seen many times. The J gene is TRBJ2-1, the V gene TRBV5-1; 7 bases align to TRBD2. CDR1 and CDR2 from the germline V gene are SGHRS and YFSETQ. This CDR3 contains 15 residues. The trim removed 4 bases at V and 3 bases at J, leaving 7 bases unmatched. The CDR3 DNA is TGCGCCAGCAGCGTCCTAGCGGAGAACTACAATGAGCAGTTCTTC. It is translated as CASSVLAENYNEQFF.

V usage is TRBV10-3 and J usage is TRBJ2-1; maybe TRBD2 (5 bases). CDR1 and CDR2 from the germline V gene are ENHRY and SYGVKD. V was trimmed by 3 bases and J by 9 bases, leaving 9 bases between them. The CDR3 is made up of 12 amino acids. CDR3 nucleotides: TGTGCCATCAGTGACCTTAGCGTTGAGCAGTTCTTC. Translating it yields CAISDLSVEQFF.

This clonotype was found many times. The chain carries TRBV7-6 and TRBJ2-3; perhaps TRBD1 as D (6 bases). The CDR3 contains 16 residues. Germline loops: CDR1 SGHVS, CDR2 FNYEAQ. Trimming cost V 2 bases and J 4 bases, with 16 bases left between them. CDR3 DNA sequence: TGTGCCAGCAGCTTACAGGGGTTGTTTTCCGCAGATACGCAGTATTTT. Protein product: CASSLQGLFSADTQYF.